The 25 T cell receptor beta chains below all came from one sample that was sequenced in a study of T cell clonality in common variable immunodeficiency. Clones were sequenced by immunoSEQ multiplex PCR, and TCRdb holds only the in-frame ones, with some missing. The data show around 45,000 clones, with none appearing a single time. The sequenced material came from peripheral blood mononuclear cells. These receptors all come from a person aged 18 to 75 in good health.

This clone was seen many times. The CDR3 is cut off 3 residues early in the read; its end comes from the germline J gene. The chain couples TRBV6-7 to TRBJ1-5; perhaps TRBD1 as D (5 bases). TRBV6-7 has ORF status, its function being uncertain. Trimming removed 2 bases from V and 4 bases from J, with 15 bases in between. The CDR3 covers 16 residues. Here the CDR3 reads CASSYESGEENQPQHF. Partial CDR3 DNA: TGTGCCAGCAGTTACGAGTCGGGGGAGGAGAATCAGCCC.

By share, this clone ranks as medium-sized. The CDR3 is cut off 3 residues early in the read; its end comes from the germline J gene. The gene calls are TRBV20-1 and TRBJ2-4, with D hard to call. The V gene lost 0 bases and the J gene lost 2 bases, with 11 bases spanning the gap. The germline V gene encodes CDR1 DFQATT and CDR2 SNEGSKA (reference sequence). CDR3 length equals 15 residues. The CDR3 bases that were read are TGCAGTGCTAGAGATCTAGAACTAACCAAAAACATT. It is translated as CSARDLELTKNI. The whole CDR3 protein reads CSARDLELTKNIQYF.

In its sample, this clone was seen many times. The read halts 3 residues ahead of the CDR3 end, with the missing end drawn from the germline J gene. This rearrangement joins TRBV20-1 to TRBJ1-4; D perhaps matches TRBD1 (6 bases). The CDR3 totals 12 residues. Trimming removed 6 bases from V and 8 bases from J, with 13 bases in between. Germline-derived CDR1 and CDR2 are DFQATT and SNEGSKA (reference sequence). CDR3 in amino acids: CSAQTQGEKLFF. The sequenced CDR3 bases are TGCAGTGCCCAAACTCAGGGGGAAAAA.

This clone has a handful of counts. Coverage ceases 3 residues before the CDR3 finishes, and the germline J gene fills in the end. J is TRBJ1-4 and V is TRBV13; 7 bases map to TRBD1. CDR1 is PRHDT, CDR2 FYEKMQ, per germline (reference sequence). The length of the CDR3 is 15 residues. The CDR3: CASSLDRGGDSPLFF. CDR3 DNA (partial): TGTGCCAGCAGCTTAGATCGAGGGGGCGATTCACCA.

This clone was seen many times. The DNA ends 3 residues before the CDR3 does, and the rest of the CDR3 is filled in from the germline J gene. Other DNA sequences of this sample code for an identical CDR3. The chain employs TRBV14 and TRBJ1-4; D might be TRBD1 (5 bases). The CDR3 totals 15 residues. V dropped 4 bases and J dropped 3 bases, with 12 bases sitting between them. The germline V gene has CDR1 SGHDN and CDR2 FVKESK. The part of the CDR3 DNA that was read is TGTGCCAGCAGCCCCCGCCGACAGCCTAATGAAAAA. Translated: CASSPRRQPNEK. The complete CDR3 sequence is CASSPRRQPNEKLFF.

This clone occurred many times. The CDR3 goes on 3 residues after the read ends, and that part is filled in from the germline J gene. The V call is TRBV29-1, the J call TRBJ2-7, with no clear D. The CDR3 has 11 amino acids. Germline V gene data show CDR1 as SQVTM and CDR2 as ANQGSEA. Trimming removed 6 bases from V and 4 bases from J, with 10 bases in between. The CDR3 DNA, read in part, is TGCAGCGTCGGGTACGCGTACGAG. It codes for CSVGYAYE. In full, the CDR3 is CSVGYAYEQYF.

Details on this clone: The read comes to an end 3 residues before the CDR3 does, leaving the germline J gene to fill in the end. The gene calls are TRBV30 and TRBJ2-3, with 7 bases that match TRBD1. This CDR3 region has 13 residues. CDR1 is GTSNPN, CDR2 SVGIG, per germline (reference sequence). The sequenced CDR3 bases are TGTGCCTGGGGCAGGGACAGCAATCAGCCG. It yields the protein CAWGRDSNQP. From start to end, the CDR3 is CAWGRDSNQPQYF.

This clone was seen many times. The CDR3 end lies 3 residues beyond the end of the read and is filled in from the germline J gene. The chain uses TRBV29-1 and TRBJ2-1, with no clear D. Germline V lookup: CDR1 SQVTM, CDR2 ANQGSEA. This CDR3 has 12 residues. V lost 4 bases and J 7 bases, leaving 11 bases between the germline ends. This chain's CDR3 is CSVGHRKNEQFF. The sequenced part of the CDR3 DNA is TGCAGCGTTGGTCACAGAAAGAATGAG.

This clone was seen repeatedly, ten times or more. Read coverage stops 3 residues before the CDR3 terminus; the germline J gene supplies the remainder. The chain combines TRBV7-2 with TRBJ2-2; D is undetermined. Between the trimmed V and J ends, which lost 5 bases and 3 bases, there was a span of 10 bases. The CDR3 is 14 amino acids. The germline CDR1 and CDR2 sequences are SGHTA and FQGNSA. The CDR3 sequence is CASSPRLYTGELFF. The sequenced part of the CDR3 DNA is TGTGCCAGCAGCCCTCGACTCTACACCGGGGAG.

This clone was recorded at least ten times. The DNA ends 3 residues before the CDR3 does, and the rest of the CDR3 is filled in from the germline J gene. The rearrangement links TRBV5-1 to TRBJ2-3, with D perhaps TRBD2 (6 bases). CDR1 is SGHRS and CDR2 is YFSETQ in the germline V gene. Trimming pared 2 bases from V and 1 base from J, leaving 14 bases between. This CDR3 has 16 residues. The covered CDR3 bases are TGCGCCAGCAGCTTCGGGCAGGGAGGACGCACAGATACG. It specifies CASSFGQGGRTDT. The complete CDR3 reads CASSFGQGGRTDTQYF.

This clone occurred many times. The CDR3 end lies 3 residues beyond the end of the read and is filled in from the germline J gene. The rearrangement joins TRBV18 to TRBJ2-1; maybe TRBD2 (5 bases). This CDR3 region has 11 residues. Germline CDR1 is KGHSH and CDR2 is LQKENI. Trimming shortened V by 4 bases and J by 7 bases, and 5 bases separated the two germline ends. CDR3 protein: CASSRTNEQFF. The DNA read from the CDR3 is TGTGCCAGCTCACGGACTAATGAG.

Note on this clone: The CDR3 goes on 3 residues after the read ends, and that part is filled in from the germline J gene. The genes are TRBV10-2 and TRBJ1-2; 7 bases align to TRBD1. This CDR3 region has 12 residues. The V gene's germline CDR1 is WSHSY and CDR2 SAAADI. The CDR3 loop reads CATRQGNGGYTF. Incomplete CDR3 DNA: TGCGCCACCCGACAGGGAAATGGAGGC.

This clone has ten or more counts. The read terminates 3 residues before the CDR3 end, so the remaining end is supplied by the germline J gene. This sequence joins TRBV20-1 and TRBJ2-7; 10 bases agree with TRBD1. J was trimmed by 2 bases and V by 5 bases; bases with no gene match: 9. The CDR3 is 15 amino acids. Per germline, CDR1 DFQATT and CDR2 SNEGSKA (reference sequence). The DNA read from the CDR3 is TGCAGTGCTCACCCCCGGGACAGGGGAACCTACGAG. Translation: CSAHPRDRGTYE. The CDR3, in full, reads CSAHPRDRGTYEQYF.

This clone was detected ten times or more. The CDR3 end falls 3 residues outside the read, so it is completed with the germline J gene. This chain connects TRBV2 to TRBJ2-1; 8 positions agree with TRBD2. The CDR3 runs to 13 residues. The V gene's germline CDR1 is SNHLY and CDR2 FYNNEI. V gave up 7 bases and J gave up 5 bases; unmatched junction bases: 4. The covered CDR3 bases are TGTGCCAGCAAGGCAGCGGGGGACAATGAG. This encodes CASKAAGDNE. The full CDR3 sequence reads CASKAAGDNEQFF.

In this sample, this clone turned up many times. The sequenced fragment ends 3 residues before the CDR3 boundary, so the rest is inferred from the germline J gene. V usage is TRBV7-6 and J usage is TRBJ2-5; tentative D call: TRBD2 (5 bases). Germline-derived CDR1 and CDR2 are SGHVS and FNYEAQ. The V and J ends lost 3 bases and 4 bases respectively, with 12 bases between them. The CDR3 extends over 14 amino acids. Partial CDR3 DNA: TGTGCCAGCAGCTTCCCCGGACTTAGAGAGACC. Encoded protein: CASSFPGLRET. The full CDR3 protein is CASSFPGLRETQYF.

This clone showed up just a few times. The read finishes 3 residues shy of the CDR3 end, and the germline J gene is used to complete it. The genes are TRBV7-9 and TRBJ2-3; weak D call: TRBD1 (6 bases). V was clipped by 5 bases and J by 4 bases, with 13 bases between them. The length of the CDR3 is 14 residues. CDR1 is SEHNR and CDR2 is FQNEAQ in the germline V gene (reference sequence). Partial CDR3 DNA: TGTGCCAGCAGCCCGCCCAGGGGCCCAGATACG. As protein: CASSPPRGPDT. The complete CDR3 protein is CASSPPRGPDTQYF.

This clone was seen repeatedly, ten times or more. The CDR3 is cut off 3 residues early in the read; its end comes from the germline J gene. The genes are TRBV7-2 and TRBJ2-3, with 9 bases that match TRBD2. Germline loops: CDR1 SGHTA, CDR2 FQGNSA. The J segment lost 6 bases and the V segment lost 2 bases, leaving 6 bases of the junction unmatched. The CDR3 sequence is 15 residues long. CDR3 region: CASSLRRGGIDTQYF. The covered CDR3 bases are TGTGCCAGCAGCTTACGGCGGGGGGGAATCGATACG. Filled out from reference TRBV7-2 and TRBJ2-3, the complete variable domain reads GAGVSQSPSNKVTEKGKDVELRCDPISGHTALYWYRQSLGQGLEFLIYFQGNSAPDKSGLPSDRFSAERTGGSVSTLTIQRTQQEDSAVYLCASSLRRGGIDTQYFGPGTRLTVL.

This clone was counted many times. The read ends 3 residues before the CDR3 terminus; that terminus is restored from the germline J gene. J is TRBJ1-1 and V is TRBV7-9; 9 positions agree with TRBD1. CDR1 is SEHNR and CDR2 is FQNEAQ in the germline V gene (reference sequence). CDR3 length equals 12 residues. Partial CDR3 DNA: TGTGCCAGCAGCTCCACAGGGGGCCGA. It encodes CASSSTGGR. The full CDR3 protein is CASSSTGGRAFF.

Comment on this clone: A read error is the likely source, as a far larger clone sits one nucleotide away. CDR3 loop: CGSSLVAGGYNEQFF. The DNA read from the CDR3 is TGTGGCAGCAGCTTAGTAGCGGGGGGCTACAATGAG. V usage is TRBV7-7 and J usage is TRBJ2-1; 10 bases map to TRBD2. The read stops 3 residues short of the end of the CDR3; the missing end is completed from the germline J gene. The CDR3 runs 15 residues. From germline, CDR1 is SSHAT and CDR2 FNYEAQ (reference sequence).

Remarks on this clone: Sequence at one end of the junction differs from germline and may be a read error. The CDR3 goes on 3 residues after the read ends, and that part is filled in from the germline J gene. Other DNA variants within this sample encode the same CDR3. The V gene is TRBV2, the J gene TRBJ1-3; D remains unclear. Germline CDR1 and CDR2: SNHLY and FYNNEI. This CDR3 spans 16 amino acids. The CDR3 loop reads CASSTEPKISGNTIYF. The sequenced part of the CDR3 DNA is TGTGCCAGCAGTACAGAACCCAAAATCTCTGGAAACACT. Drawing the rest from reference TRBV2 and TRBJ1-3, the complete variable domain is EPEVTQTPSHQVTQMGQEVILRCVPISNHLYFYWYRQILGQKVEFLVSFYNNEISEKSEIFDDQFSVERPDGSNFTLKIRSTKLEDSAMYFCASSTEPKISGNTIYFGEGSWLTVV.

This clone was counted many times. The CDR3 goes on 3 residues after the read ends, and that part is filled in from the germline J gene. The genes are TRBV5-1 and TRBJ2-7; D not certain. The CDR3 has 11 residues. Trimming removed 0 bases from V and 6 bases from J, with 4 bases in between. Germline values: CDR1 SGHRS, CDR2 YFSETQ. CDR3 DNA (partial): TGCGCCAGCAGCTTGGTCTCCGAG. Amino acids: CASSLVSE. The entire CDR3 is CASSLVSEQYF.

This clone was seen repeatedly, ten times or more. The read halts 3 residues ahead of the CDR3 end, with the missing end drawn from the germline J gene. The chain joins TRBV11-1 to TRBJ2-1; TRBD1 aligns across 8 bases. Germline CDR1 is SGHAT and CDR2 is FQDESV (reference sequence). This CDR3 has 12 amino acids. J was trimmed by 9 bases and V by 5 bases; bases with no gene match: 3. CDR3 in amino acids: CASSADRGEQFF. The DNA read from the CDR3 is TGTGCCAGCAGCGCCGACAGGGGTGAG.

Ten or more counts support this clone. The read comes to an end 3 residues before the CDR3 does, leaving the germline J gene to fill in the end. The chain joins TRBV18 to TRBJ1-3; TRBD1 agrees at 7 bases. CDR3 length equals 15 residues. With 3 bases clipped from V and 2 bases from J, the junction kept 4 bases outside the gene matches. CDR1 is KGHSH and CDR2 is LQKENI in the germline V gene. Incomplete CDR3 DNA: TGTGCCAGCTCACCCGTGACAGGGACTGGAAACACC. This codes for CASSPVTGTGNT. The full CDR3 protein reads CASSPVTGTGNTIYF. The full variable domain, its missing parts supplied by reference TRBV18 and TRBJ1-3, is NAGVMQNPRHLVRRRGQEARLRCSPMKGHSHVYWYRQLPEEGLKFMVYLQKENIIDESGMPKERFSAEFPKEGPSILRIQQVVRGDSAAYFCASSPVTGTGNTIYFGEGSWLTVV.

Ten or more counts support this clone. The read terminates 3 residues ahead of where the CDR3 ends, so the germline J gene completes it. V gene TRBV20-1 combines with J gene TRBJ1-5; D possibly corresponds to TRBD1 (6 bases). Looked up from germline, CDR1 is DFQATT and CDR2 is SNEGSKA (reference sequence). V was cut by 0 bases and J by 3 bases, with 18 bases left in between. The CDR3 has 17 amino acids. CDR3 sequence reads: CSARERRGMGANQPQHF. The CDR3 DNA, read in part, is TGCAGTGCTAGAGAGAGGAGGGGGATGGGGGCCAATCAGCCC.

Worth noting for this clone: The read stops 3 residues short of the end of the CDR3; the missing end is completed from the germline J gene. The chain joins TRBV18 to TRBJ2-3; D possibly corresponds to TRBD1 (6 bases). Trimming shortened V by 5 bases and J by 0 bases, and 9 bases separated the two germline ends. CDR3 length: 14 amino acids. Germline V gene lookup returns CDR1 KGHSH and CDR2 LQKENI. The part of the CDR3 DNA that was read is TGTGCCAGCTCATATGGACAGAGCACAGATACG. It is translated as CASSYGQSTDT. The whole CDR3 protein reads CASSYGQSTDTQYF. Using reference TRBV18 and TRBJ2-3 for the parts outside the CDR3, the full variable domain is NAGVMQNPRHLVRRRGQEARLRCSPMKGHSHVYWYRQLPEEGLKFMVYLQKENIIDESGMPKERFSAEFPKEGPSILRIQQVVRGDSAAYFCASSYGQSTDTQYFGPGTRLTVL.